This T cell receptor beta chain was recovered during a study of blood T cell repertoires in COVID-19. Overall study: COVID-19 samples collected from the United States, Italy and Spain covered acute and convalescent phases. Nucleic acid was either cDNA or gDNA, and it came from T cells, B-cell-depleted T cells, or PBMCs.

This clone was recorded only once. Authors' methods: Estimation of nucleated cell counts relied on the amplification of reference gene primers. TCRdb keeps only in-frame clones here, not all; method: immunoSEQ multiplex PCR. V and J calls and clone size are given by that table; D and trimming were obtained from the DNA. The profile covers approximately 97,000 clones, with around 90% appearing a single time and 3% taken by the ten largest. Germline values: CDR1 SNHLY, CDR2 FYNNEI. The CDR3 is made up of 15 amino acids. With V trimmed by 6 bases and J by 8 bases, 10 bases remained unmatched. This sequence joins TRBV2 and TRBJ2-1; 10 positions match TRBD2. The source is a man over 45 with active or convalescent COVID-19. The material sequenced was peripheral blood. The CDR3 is CASSVLSGGVHEQFF. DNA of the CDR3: TGTGCCAGCAGCGTTCTAAGCGGGGGGGTGCATGAGCAGTTCTTC.